Given below is one T cell receptor (beta chain) in context. The assay was immunoSEQ multiplex PCR, and TCRdb's table has in-frame clones only and misses some. In the table there are about 240,000 clones, roughly 87% of which are singletons. Germline V gives CDR1 MNHEY, CDR2 SVGEGT. Trimming removed 6 bases from V and 5 bases from J, with 11 bases in between. This CDR3 spans 13 amino acids. This entry belongs to a study of blood T cell repertoires in COVID-19. About the study: The United States, Italy and Spain supplied acute and convalescent COVID-19 samples. T cells, B-cell-depleted T cells, or PBMCs supplied cDNA or gDNA.

This sequence joins TRBV6-2 or TRBV6-3 and TRBJ2-1, with TRBD2 as a possible D gene (6 bases). The sequencing sample was made of peripheral blood. This receptor was taken from a man in his sixties who had recovered from COVID-19. The CDR3 region has the DNA TGTGCCAGCAGCTCGGGACTTAACAATGAGCAGTTCTTC. It is translated as CASSSGLNNEQFF.